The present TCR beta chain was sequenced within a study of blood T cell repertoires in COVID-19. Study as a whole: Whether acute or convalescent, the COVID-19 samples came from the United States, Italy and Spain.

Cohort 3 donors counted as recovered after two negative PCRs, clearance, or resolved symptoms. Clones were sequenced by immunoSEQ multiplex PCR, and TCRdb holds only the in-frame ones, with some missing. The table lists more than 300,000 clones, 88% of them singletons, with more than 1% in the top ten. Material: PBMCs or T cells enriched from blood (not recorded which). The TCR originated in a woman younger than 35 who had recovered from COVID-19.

CDR3 bases: TGTGCCAGCAGTTTAAGAGGGATAACTGAAGCTTTCTTT. This translates into CASSLRGITEAFF. The chain combines TRBV28 with TRBJ1-1; D is undetermined. V lost 2 bases, J lost 5 bases, and 9 bases lay in between. Germline CDR1 reads MDHEN; CDR2 reads SYDVKM. This CDR3 comprises 13 residues.